This is a list of T cell receptor beta chains from one sample in a study of blood T cell repertoires in COVID-19. Profiled with immunoSEQ multiplex PCR; TCRdb holds only in-frame clones, not every one. The sample holds about 94,000 clones, about 74% seen once. Sequenced: peripheral blood. The origin of the receptors is a man aged 70 or older with COVID-19, enrolled during active disease. The CDR3 runs from the conserved cysteine through the conserved F or W. Fields, in order: V gene, D gene, clone size, J gene, CDR3 protein, CDR3 DNA. D genes are given only for firm matches. Clone size, where shown, is once, few, many, or a class for clones that have expanded.

v_gene: TRBV29-1
d_gene: -
abundance: few
j_gene: TRBJ2-1
CDR3aa: CSAWQVEGYNEQFF
CDR3nt: TGCAGCGCCTGGCAGGTGGAAGGATACAATGAGCAGTTCTTC

v_gene: TRBV15
d_gene: -
abundance: few
j_gene: TRBJ1-5
CDR3aa: CATSGESGRVYQPQHF
CDR3nt: TGTGCCACCAGCGGGGAATCAGGGAGGGTATATCAGCCCCAGCATTTT

v_gene: TRBV27
d_gene: TRBD1
abundance: -
j_gene: TRBJ1-5
CDR3aa: CASSLSGGGQPQHF
CDR3nt: TGTGCCAGCAGTTTATCAGGGGGCGGTCAGCCCCAGCATTTT

v_gene: TRBV27
d_gene: -
abundance: -
j_gene: TRBJ2-1
CDR3aa: CASSLLGGGQIYNEQFF
CDR3nt: TGTGCCAGCAGTTTACTTGGGGGAGGTCAAATATACAATGAGCAGTTCTTC

v_gene: TRBV2
d_gene: -
abundance: -
j_gene: TRBJ2-7
CDR3aa: CASSDDRYYEQYF
CDR3nt: TGTGCCAGCAGTGATGACAGGTACTACGAGCAGTACTTC

v_gene: TRBV7-3
d_gene: -
abundance: -
j_gene: TRBJ1-1
CDR3aa: CASSGMGHNTEAFF
CDR3nt: TGTGCCAGCAGCGGAATGGGACACAACACTGAAGCTTTCTTT

v_gene: TRBV7-6
d_gene: -
abundance: -
j_gene: TRBJ1-3
CDR3aa: CASSLAVTAGVSGNTIYF
CDR3nt: TGTGCCAGCAGCTTAGCGGTGACGGCGGGGGTTTCTGGAAACACCATATATTTT

v_gene: TRBV12-3/TRBV12-4
d_gene: -
abundance: once
j_gene: TRBJ1-2
CDR3aa: CASSFSKGAGYTF
CDR3nt: TGTGCCAGCAGTTTTTCGAAGGGAGCTGGCTACACCTTC

v_gene: TRBV3-1/TRBV3-2
d_gene: TRBD1
abundance: -
j_gene: TRBJ2-7
CDR3aa: CASSQVRGQGAYEQYF
CDR3nt: TGTGCCAGCAGCCAAGTCAGGGGACAGGGAGCCTACGAGCAGTACTTC

v_gene: TRBV29-1
d_gene: -
abundance: -
j_gene: TRBJ2-3
CDR3aa: CSVLTGTSDTQYF
CDR3nt: TGCAGCGTCCTTACAGGGACCTCAGATACGCAGTATTTT